This TCR beta chain was identified in a study of shared clonotypes between healthy human individuals (dated by TCRdb to 2020 to 2021). Some background on the complete study: A couple of women and three men aged 18 to 49 years were included in the cohort. For each donor, three plates each were used for CD4 naive and CD4 memory, two plates were used for CD8 naive, and one plate was used for CD8 memory. Blood TCR repertoires of roughly 5 healthy adults were deeply sequenced to estimate repertoire size and the extent of clonotype sharing between individuals. To increase sequencing depth and limit assay-specific biases, different laboratories used diverse techniques to prepare libraries and sequence TCR repertoires. Each donor's leukapheresis produced roughly between roughly 0.9 and 8.9 billion PBMCs. General conclusions and limits of the study: The genetic and exposure-history diversity represented was limited by the small number of donors. Clonotypes shared by all four sorted-subset donors showed higher generation probabilities than non-shared clonotypes. Larger estimated clonotype richness was generally found for naive subsets than for memory subsets. Approximately 5% of naive CD4, 3.5% of naive CD8, 2% to 2.5% of memory CD4, and 0.4% of memory CD8 clonotypes were shared across a few donors. Sampling was restricted to blood, and TCR repertoires in tissue are likely to differ from TCR repertoires in blood. Incomplete sequencing was indicated by rarefaction of sorted-subset datasets, despite the large sequencing depth. Pairwise subsampling indicated that sequencing depth was expected to affect the degree of clonotype sharing among donors.

The donors were healthy, HIV-negative adults with no recently reported acute infections or vaccinations. All donors were Caucasian adults living in Nashville, Tennessee, USA. CD4+ T cells were enriched through magnetic negative selection, after which naive cells were positively selected on CD45RA and the remaining negative fraction served as the memory subset. Blood was collected by leukapheresis, and PBMCs were isolated by Ficoll-Histopaque density gradient centrifugation and then cryopreserved in liquid nitrogen vapor phase. Analytical flow cytometry was used to check the purity and quantity of every magnetically sorted T cell population. From each sorted fraction, genomic DNA was isolated and quantified by UV absorbance on a Nanodrop 2000c. The CDR3 contains 18 residues, cysteine and phenylalanine counted. Of all the DNA, just the CDR3 is kept, 54 bases in frame from base 1. V is cut back by 5 bases and J by 2 bases, with 11 bases in the junction unmatched. Looking up the germline V gene (reference sequence) yields CDR1 SEHNR and CDR2 FQNEAQ.

With regard to this clone: What this receptor recognizes is not known. Base qualities were left out, and no much larger clone turns up one base away.

Using the deep immunoSEQ assay, multiplex PCR amplified TCR CDR3 regions from genomic DNA. Extracted genomic DNA from each cell subset was distributed evenly across all wells of several immunoSEQ 96-well plates, and each plate was treated as a replicate. For sorted subsets, roughly 190 ng of genomic DNA, equivalent to roughly 33,000 T cell genomes, went into each replicate PCR. Purified libraries were quantified with a Qubit 3.0 fluorometer, sized on a Bioanalyzer 2100, and re-quantified with the KAPA Library Quantification kit. Every immunoSEQ 96-well plate was sequenced on a dedicated single-read 150-cycle Illumina NextSeq 550 flow cell. In the source study's methods: The immunoSEQ output contained only junctional sequences without quality scores, so filtering could not match that applied to full-length reads. Sequences were annotated with PyIR, a Python wrapper for IgBLAST v1.9, using IMGT germline references to assign V/J genes and CDR3. Reads were removed for weak V/J assignments (E-value above 1e-6), missing CDR3, stop codons, out-of-frame junctions, or ambiguous translated residues. A V3J clonotype was defined by an identical inferred V gene, J gene, and CDR3 amino acid sequence. Percentage overlap between repertoires was calculated by dividing the number of shared unique clonotypes by the size of the smaller repertoire. RTK rarefaction, the Chao1 estimator, and Recon v2.1 estimates of unobserved clonotypes were used to assess repertoire richness. Generation probabilities were computed with OLGA for all TCRbeta clonotypes obtained by the gDNA method from several donors. Drawn from immuneACCESS, this table holds only the in-frame rearrangements with V and J called that TCRdb kept. Clones are partly lost; checked studies trace under half to an unresolved V gene and leave the rest unexplained. V and J calls and clone size follow that table, whereas D and trimming were derived from the DNA. Within this sample are about 1.5 million clones, with 95% to 99% of them counted one time only. Roughly 0.45% of the sample is taken by the ten largest.

This chain is built from TRBV7-9 and TRBJ2-1; TRBD2 lines up with 11 middle nucleotides. Sequencing was done on a sample of naive CD4+ T cells sorted from blood. Per the publication, the cell subset or site label means: CD45RA+ positively selected. The TCR originated in a young man in good health. DNA sequence: TGTGCCAGCAGCCCCGCTGGACTTAGCGGGAGGGCCTACAATGAGCAGTTCTTC. This encodes CASSPAGLSGRAYNEQFF. Outside the CDR3, residues come from the reference TRBV7-9 and TRBJ2-1 proteins, so the full variable domain is: DTGVSQNPRHKITKRGQNVTFRCDPISEHNRLYWYRQTLGQGPEFLTYFQNEAQLEKSRLLSDRFSAERPKGSFSTLEIQRTEQGDSAMYLCASSPAGLSGRAYNEQFFGPGTRLTVL.